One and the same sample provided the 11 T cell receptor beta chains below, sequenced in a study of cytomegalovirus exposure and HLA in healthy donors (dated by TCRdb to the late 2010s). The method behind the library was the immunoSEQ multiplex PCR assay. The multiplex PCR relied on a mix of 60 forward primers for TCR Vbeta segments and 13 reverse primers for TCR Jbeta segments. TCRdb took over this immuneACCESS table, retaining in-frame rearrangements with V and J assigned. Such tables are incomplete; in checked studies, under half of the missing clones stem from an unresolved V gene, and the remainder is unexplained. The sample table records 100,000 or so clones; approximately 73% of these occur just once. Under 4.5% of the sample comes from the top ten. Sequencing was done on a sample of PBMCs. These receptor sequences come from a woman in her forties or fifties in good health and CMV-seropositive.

The CDR3 region is CASGLQGGNYGYTF. The DNA of the CDR3 is TGTGCTAGTGGTTTACAGGGTGGGAACTATGGCTACACCTTC. V gene TRBV12-5 combines with J gene TRBJ1-2, with D possibly TRBD1 on 6 matching bases. The CDR3 totals 14 residues. Per the germline V gene, CDR1 is LGHNT and CDR2 is FRNRAP. The V and J ends lost 3 bases and 2 bases respectively, with 10 bases between them.

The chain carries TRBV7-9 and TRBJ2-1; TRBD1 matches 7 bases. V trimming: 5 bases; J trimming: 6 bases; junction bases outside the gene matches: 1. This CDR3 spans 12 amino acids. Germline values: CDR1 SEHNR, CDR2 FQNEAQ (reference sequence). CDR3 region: CASSRQGNEQFF. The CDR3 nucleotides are TGTGCCAGCAGCCGACAGGGCAATGAGCAGTTCTTC. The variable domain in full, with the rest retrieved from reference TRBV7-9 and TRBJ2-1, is DTGVSQNPRHKITKRGQNVTFRCDPISEHNRLYWYRQTLGQGPEFLTYFQNEAQLEKSRLLSDRFSAERPKGSFSTLEIQRTEQGDSAMYLCASSRQGNEQFFGPGTRLTVL.

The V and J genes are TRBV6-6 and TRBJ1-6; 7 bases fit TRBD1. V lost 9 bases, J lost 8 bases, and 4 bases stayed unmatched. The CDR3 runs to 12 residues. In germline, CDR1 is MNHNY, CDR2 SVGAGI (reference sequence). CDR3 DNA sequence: TGTGCCAGTCACAGGGGAGATTCACCCCTCCACTTT. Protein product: CASHRGDSPLHF.

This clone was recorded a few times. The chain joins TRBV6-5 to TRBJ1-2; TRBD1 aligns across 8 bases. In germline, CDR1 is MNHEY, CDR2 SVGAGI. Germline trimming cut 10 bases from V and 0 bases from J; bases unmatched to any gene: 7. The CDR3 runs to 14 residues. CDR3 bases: TGTGCCACCTGCGAGACAGGGGCTAACTATGGCTACACCTTC. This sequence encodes CATCETGANYGYTF.

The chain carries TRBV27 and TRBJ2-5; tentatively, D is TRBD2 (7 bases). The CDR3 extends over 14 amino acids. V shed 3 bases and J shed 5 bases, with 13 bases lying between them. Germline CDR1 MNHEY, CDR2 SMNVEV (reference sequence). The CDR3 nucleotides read TGTGCCAGCAGTTTTGCCGGGGGGCGGGAGACCCAGTACTTC. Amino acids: CASSFAGGRETQYF.

CDR3 residues: CAWMEGYEAFF. CDR3 coding DNA: TGTGCCTGGATGGAGGGGTATGAAGCTTTCTTT. The chain is built from TRBV30 and TRBJ1-1; D may be TRBD1 (5 bases). The CDR3 covers 11 residues. V was shortened by 4 bases and J by 7 bases, with 10 bases between the two germline ends. CDR1 is GTSNPN and CDR2 is SVGIG in the germline V gene (reference sequence).

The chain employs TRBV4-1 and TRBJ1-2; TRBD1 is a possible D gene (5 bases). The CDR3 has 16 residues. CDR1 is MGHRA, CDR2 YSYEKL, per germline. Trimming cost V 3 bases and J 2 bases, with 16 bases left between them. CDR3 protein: CASSQPRADKNYGYTF. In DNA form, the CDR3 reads TGCGCCAGCAGCCAGCCCCGGGCGGACAAGAACTATGGCTACACCTTC.

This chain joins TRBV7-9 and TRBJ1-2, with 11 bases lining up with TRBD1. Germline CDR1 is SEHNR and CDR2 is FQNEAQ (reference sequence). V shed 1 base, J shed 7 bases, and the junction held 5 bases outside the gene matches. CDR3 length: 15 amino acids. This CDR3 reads CASSLGGTGGGGYTF. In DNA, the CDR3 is TGTGCCAGCAGCTTAGGTGGGACAGGGGGAGGTGGCTACACCTTC.

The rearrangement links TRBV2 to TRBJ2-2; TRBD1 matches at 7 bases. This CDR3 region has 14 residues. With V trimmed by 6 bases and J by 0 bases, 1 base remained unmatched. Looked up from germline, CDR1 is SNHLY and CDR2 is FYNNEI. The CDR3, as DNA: TGTGCCAGCAGCAGGGGGACGAACACCGGGGAGCTGTTTTTT. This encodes CASSRGTNTGELFF.

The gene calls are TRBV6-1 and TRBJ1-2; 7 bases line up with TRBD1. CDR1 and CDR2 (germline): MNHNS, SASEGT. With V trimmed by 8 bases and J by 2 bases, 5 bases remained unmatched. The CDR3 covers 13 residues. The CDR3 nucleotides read TGTGCCAGCTACCGACAGGGAAACTATGGCTACACCTTC. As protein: CASYRQGNYGYTF.

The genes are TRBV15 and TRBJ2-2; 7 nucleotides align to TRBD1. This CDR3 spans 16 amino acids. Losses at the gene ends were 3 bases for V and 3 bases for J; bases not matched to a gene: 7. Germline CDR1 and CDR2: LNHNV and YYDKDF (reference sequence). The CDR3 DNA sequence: TGTGCCACCAGCAGCCTCGGGACAGACTACACCGGGGAGCTGTTTTTT. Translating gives CATSSLGTDYTGELFF.